This T cell receptor beta chain was retrieved from a study of identical twins. The cDNA had a unique molecular identifier and a template-switch universal primer site. TCRdb itself ran the 5' RACE reads through MiXCR, one entry per CDR3 protein. Among around 490,000 distinct CDR3 sequences, about 20% were seen once, and the ten largest hold approximately 0.48%. The CDR3 consists of 14 residues. The V gene's germline CDR1 is SGHDT and CDR2 YYEEEE. The ends lost 4 bases at V and 7 bases at J; junction bases unmatched: 5. General study findings and limits: Where beta out-of-frame sequences were concerned, excess twin sharing was weaker.

This clonotype was seen more than once but under ten times. Its antigen is not identified. The sample also formed part of further work on yellow fever vaccine responses in identical twins.

Sequenced: CD4+ T cells sorted from blood. The TCR was taken from a woman under 30 in good health. J is TRBJ2-4 and V is TRBV5-6; 10 bases match TRBD2. CDR3 in DNA: TGTGCCAGCAGCCCTGGGGGACTAGCGAACATTCAGTACTTC. Its protein is CASSPGGLANIQYF.